One sample yielded the 6 T cell receptor beta chains listed below, sequenced in a study of human T cells and chemical hapten exposure. TCRdb reanalysed the RACE reads using MiXCR and keeps one entry per CDR3 protein. The data show fewer than 400,000 distinct CDR3 sequences, approximately 6.3% seen once. Time point noted: patch test 1, 2 weeks after DPC sensitization. Treatment in this sample: therapeutic diphenylcyclopropenone sensitization with weekly scalp DPC. The sequenced sample was whole blood, obtained in connection with sensitization to the hapten diphenylcyclopropenone (DPC). The receptors come from a young woman with alopecia areata. Some clones in this sample may be carry-over from other donors' samples.

This clonotype was counted at least ten times. The chain is built from TRBV29-1 and TRBJ1-1, with TRBD1 as a possible D gene (6 bases). Germline CDR1 and CDR2: SQVTM and ANQGSEA. This CDR3 is built from 13 residues. Trimming pared 6 bases from V and 0 bases from J, leaving 11 bases between. CDR3 region: CSVAGHLNTEAFF. The CDR3 DNA is TGCAGCGTAGCGGGACATTTGAACACTGAAGCTTTCTTT.

The rearrangement links TRBV5-1 to TRBJ2-7; the match to TRBD2 covers 10 bases. V lost 4 bases, J lost 3 bases, and 19 bases stayed unmatched. The CDR3 runs to 19 residues. The germline V gene encodes CDR1 SGHRS and CDR2 YFSETQ. The DNA for the CDR3 is TGCGCCAGCAGCAGAACCGCTAGCGGGGGAGGCCTACGAGGCTACGAGCAGTACTTC. This gives the protein CASSRTASGGGLRGYEQYF.

This clonotype appeared many times. The gene calls are TRBV29-1 and TRBJ1-4; no reliable D call. In germline, CDR1 is SQVTM, CDR2 ANQGSEA. V was pared by 1 base and J by 6 bases, with 9 bases between. The CDR3 is 13 amino acids. CDR3: CSVEGQRDEKLFF. In DNA form, the CDR3 reads TGCAGCGTTGAAGGGCAGAGGGATGAAAAACTGTTTTTT.

This clonotype was counted at least ten times. Here the CDR3 reads CASSYIGTAKNIQYF. The CDR3, as DNA: TGTGCCAGCAGTTACATCGGGACAGCCAAAAACATTCAGTACTTC. The chain employs TRBV6-2 or TRBV6-3 and TRBJ2-4, with D possibly being TRBD1 or TRBD2 (5 bases each). V lost 2 bases and J 0 bases, leaving 8 bases between the germline ends. The CDR3 runs 15 residues. The germline V gene has CDR1 MNHEY and CDR2 SVGEGT.

This clonotype was picked up many times. This chain connects TRBV4-3 to TRBJ2-5; TRBD2 might be the D (5 bases). The germline V gene encodes CDR1 LGHNA and CDR2 YSLEER. The CDR3 consists of 13 residues. The V end lost 0 bases, the J end lost 7 bases, and 9 bases lay between the germline ends. CDR3 sequence reads: CASSQEPRGTQYF. The CDR3 region has the DNA TGCGCCAGCAGCCAAGAACCACGGGGGACCCAGTACTTC.

This clonotype was found once. The conserved phenylalanine or tryptophan normally closing the CDR3 is absent here, so this likely arose from a read error. The J gene is TRBJ2-3, the V gene TRBV14, with 10 bases lining up with TRBD2. The CDR3 consists of 17 residues. V shed 1 base, J shed 2 bases, and the junction held 6 bases outside the gene matches. CDR1 is SGHDN, CDR2 FVKESK, per germline. In nucleotides, the CDR3 is TGTGCCAGCAGCCAAGCCCTAGCGGGGGCTTACACAGATACGCAGTATGTT. Amino acids: CASSQALAGAYTDTQYV.